This T cell receptor beta chain was captured by sequencing in a study of response to subunit inactivated influenza vaccine. Notes on the study in general: Few additional T cells are recruited per seasonal influenza vaccination, authors suggested.

One entry per CDR3 protein results from TCRdb running MiXCR on the RT-PCR reads. The sample carries 750,000 to 850,000 distinct CDR3 sequences, around 18% recorded once. Only a few counts were recorded for this clonotype. Its specificity is unknown. The TCR sequence derives from a man aged 45 to 65 who received an inactivated influenza vaccine. Material: PBMCs from blood, obtained less than 6 days after vaccination.

The CDR3 loop is CASSSNYAQNNEKLFF. For the CDR3, the DNA is TGTGCCAGCAGCTCTAACTACGCACAGAATAATGAAAAACTGTTTTTT. V usage is TRBV7-9 and J usage is TRBJ1-4; no firm D call. The germline V gene encodes CDR1 SEHNR and CDR2 FQNEAQ (reference sequence). V lost 4 bases and J lost 4, with 16 bases in between. The CDR3 is made up of 16 amino acids. Based on the CDR3 plus reference TRBV7-9 and TRBJ1-4, the full variable domain is DTGVSQNPRHKITKRGQNVTFRCDPISEHNRLYWYRQTLGQGPEFLTYFQNEAQLEKSRLLSDRFSAERPKGSFSTLEIQRTEQGDSAMYLCASSSNYAQNNEKLFFGSGTQLSVL.